One and the same sample provided the 21 T cell receptor beta chains below, sequenced in a study of blood T cell repertoires in COVID-19. Clones were read by immunoSEQ multiplex PCR, and TCRdb kept only the in-frame ones, dropping some. The table lists under 250,000 clones, 65% to 85% of them singletons. Input material: peripheral blood. The receptor set was obtained from a middle-aged woman who had recovered from COVID-19.

This chain uses TRBV5-1 with TRBJ2-5; D perhaps matches TRBD1 (6 bases). The CDR3 runs to 14 residues. The V end was cut by 4 bases, the J end by 2 bases, with 12 bases between. The germline CDR1 and CDR2 sequences are SGHRS and YFSETQ. CDR3 region: CASSIRQGQETQYF. Here the CDR3 DNA reads TGCGCCAGCAGCATAAGGCAGGGGCAAGAGACCCAGTACTTC. Combining the CDR3 with reference TRBV5-1 and TRBJ2-5 gives the whole variable domain KAGVTQTPRYLIKTRGQQVTLSCSPISGHRSVSWYQQTPGQGLQFLFEYFSETQRNKGNFPGRFSGRQFSNSRSEMNVSTLELGDSALYLCASSIRQGQETQYFGPGTRLLVL.

The V call is TRBV5-1, the J call TRBJ2-1; TRBD1 matches at 10 bases. CDR3 length: 17 amino acids. Germline CDR1 SGHRS, CDR2 YFSETQ. Germline trimming cut 0 bases from V and 7 bases from J; bases unmatched to any gene: 10. CDR3 residues: CASSLALPGQGTNEQFF. The CDR3, as DNA: TGCGCCAGCAGCTTGGCCCTTCCGGGACAGGGGACGAATGAGCAGTTCTTC.

The V and J genes are TRBV5-1 and TRBJ2-1; 13 nucleotides line up with TRBD2. The V segment lost 5 bases and the J segment 0 bases; nucleotides outside the gene matches: 11. Germline lookup yields CDR1 SGHRS and CDR2 YFSETQ. This CDR3 has 19 residues. The DNA for the CDR3 is TGCGCCAGCAGTTCTCGGACTAGCGGGGGCCGCGCCTCCTACAATGAGCAGTTCTTC. As protein: CASSSRTSGGRASYNEQFF.

This chain connects TRBV7-6 to TRBJ2-7, with a possible D match to TRBD2 (6 bases). The ends were cut back, 9 bases at V and 3 bases at J, with 9 bases in the middle. CDR1 is SGHVS and CDR2 is FNYEAQ in the germline V gene. The CDR3 is made up of 11 amino acids. As DNA, the CDR3 is TGTGCCAGTGGAGGGTACTACGAGCAGTACTTC. Its translation is CASGGYYEQYF.

The chain is built from TRBV30 and TRBJ1-6; D is uncertain. This CDR3 spans 12 amino acids. V was trimmed by 4 bases and J by 8 bases, leaving 9 bases between them. Per the germline V gene, CDR1 is GTSNPN and CDR2 is SVGIG (reference sequence). CDR3 nucleotides: TGTGCCTGGACGGGGATGGATTCACCCCTCCACTTT. Amino acids: CAWTGMDSPLHF.

V usage is TRBV11-3 and J usage is TRBJ2-7; 11 nucleotides align to TRBD1. V gave up 3 bases and J gave up 4 bases; unmatched junction bases: 11. Germline-derived CDR1 and CDR2 are SGHNT and YENEEA. The length of the CDR3 is 17 residues. CDR3 in amino acids: CASSFTLPGQGGYEQYF. Here the CDR3 DNA reads TGTGCCAGCAGCTTCACCCTCCCGGGACAGGGGGGTTACGAGCAGTACTTC.

This clone occurred once. The chain employs TRBV7-9 and TRBJ2-7; perhaps TRBD1 as D (6 bases). The CDR3 extends over 15 amino acids. CDR1 and CDR2 from the germline V gene are SEHNR and FQNEAQ (reference sequence). Trimming cost V 3 bases and J 3 bases, with 15 bases left between them. The CDR3 nucleotides are TGTGCCAGCAGCTTTGTATCTGGGGACAACTACGAGCAGTACTTC. Encoded protein: CASSFVSGDNYEQYF. The entire variable domain, with the rest obtained from reference TRBV7-9 and TRBJ2-7, is as follows: DTGVSQNPRHKITKRGQNVTFRCDPISEHNRLYWYRQTLGQGPEFLTYFQNEAQLEKSRLLSDRFSAERPKGSFSTLEIQRTEQGDSAMYLCASSFVSGDNYEQYFGPGTRLTVT.

The chain carries TRBV4-1 and TRBJ1-2; 8 nucleotides agree with TRBD1. The length of the CDR3 is 14 residues. Germline assignment: CDR1 MGHRA and CDR2 YSYEKL. With 3 bases clipped from V and 3 bases from J, the junction kept 3 bases outside the gene matches. In nucleotides, the CDR3 is TGCGCCAGCAGCCACGGACAGGGTGACTATGGCTACACCTTC. As protein: CASSHGQGDYGYTF.

V gene TRBV5-1 combines with J gene TRBJ1-3; no clear D. V was cut by 8 bases and J by 0 bases, with 9 bases left in between. Germline V gene lookup returns CDR1 SGHRS and CDR2 YFSETQ. The CDR3 has 13 residues. CDR3: CASSPSSGNTIYF. CDR3 DNA: TGCGCCAGTTCTCCGAGCTCTGGAAACACCATATATTTT.

The chain is built from TRBV2 and TRBJ2-7, with unresolved D. Trimming removed 2 bases from V and 3 bases from J, with 11 bases in between. This CDR3 is built from 14 residues. CDR1 and CDR2 from the germline V gene are SNHLY and FYNNEI. CDR3 sequence reads: CASSETAVLYEQYF. The CDR3 DNA reads as TGTGCCAGCAGTGAAACGGCGGTTCTCTACGAGCAGTACTTC. Filled out from reference TRBV2 and TRBJ2-7, the complete variable domain reads EPEVTQTPSHQVTQMGQEVILRCVPISNHLYFYWYRQILGQKVEFLVSFYNNEISEKSEIFDDQFSVERPDGSNFTLKIRSTKLEDSAMYFCASSETAVLYEQYFGPGTRLTVT.

This clone was detected only a few times. The chain combines TRBV4-1 with TRBJ1-5; a possible D gene is TRBD1 (5 bases). CDR1 is MGHRA, CDR2 YSYEKL, per germline. V lost 6 bases to trimming and J lost 3 bases, with 12 bases between them. The CDR3 is 14 residues long. Here the CDR3 DNA reads TGCGCCAGCAGGTCGGACACGAACAATCAGCCCCAGCATTTT. Its protein is CASRSDTNNQPQHF.

The chain couples TRBV6-1 to TRBJ1-1, with 8 nucleotides matching TRBD1. This CDR3 has 16 amino acids. The V gene end was trimmed by 1 base and the J gene end by 3 bases; junction bases not matched to a gene: 7. Looked up from germline, CDR1 is MNHNS and CDR2 is SASEGT. CDR3 DNA sequence: TGTGCCAGCAGTGAAGGGGCAGGGGGCGCGGACACTGAAGCTTTCTTT. Translation gives CASSEGAGGADTEAFF.

This chain uses TRBV6-6 with TRBJ2-3; TRBD1 matches at 10 bases. The CDR3 length is 16 residues. Per germline, CDR1 MNHNY and CDR2 SVGAGI (reference sequence). The junction had 7 bases not matched to a gene; V was cut back by 4 bases and J by 3 bases. The CDR3 region has the DNA TGTGCCAGCAGTTCTATCGGGGACAGGGGTACAGATACGCAGTATTTT. It translates to CASSSIGDRGTDTQYF.

The CDR3 spells CASRPWGTGATNEKLFF. In DNA form, the CDR3 reads TGTGCCAGCAGGCCCTGGGGGACAGGTGCAACTAATGAAAAACTGTTTTTT. The chain uses TRBV2 and TRBJ1-4, with 8 bases identical to TRBD1. The CDR3 is 17 amino acids. The germline V gene encodes CDR1 SNHLY and CDR2 FYNNEI. Trimming cost V 6 bases and J 0 bases; bases outside gene matches: 9. Full variable domain (outside the CDR3, taken from reference TRBV2 and TRBJ1-4): EPEVTQTPSHQVTQMGQEVILRCVPISNHLYFYWYRQILGQKVEFLVSFYNNEISEKSEIFDDQFSVERPDGSNFTLKIRSTKLEDSAMYFCASRPWGTGATNEKLFFGSGTQLSVL.

The chain links TRBV7-9 to TRBJ1-5, with 8 bases aligning to TRBD1. After removal of 5 bases from V and 6 bases from J, the junction contained 3 bases not matched to a gene. The germline V gene has CDR1 SEHNR and CDR2 FQNEAQ (reference sequence). The CDR3 is 13 residues long. CDR3 residues: CASSQQGGQPQHF. In nucleotides, the CDR3 is TGTGCCAGCAGCCAACAGGGGGGTCAGCCCCAGCATTTT.

This chain connects TRBV5-1 to TRBJ2-1, with TRBD2 matching 12 bases. Unmatched junction bases numbered 0, after V lost 1 base and J lost 4 bases. Germline V gives CDR1 SGHRS, CDR2 YFSETQ. The CDR3 spans 15 residues. The CDR3 coding sequence is TGCGCCAGCAGCTTGACTAGCGGGGGGTACAATGAGCAGTTCTTC. As protein: CASSLTSGGYNEQFF. The whole variable domain, remainder taken from reference TRBV5-1 and TRBJ2-1, is KAGVTQTPRYLIKTRGQQVTLSCSPISGHRSVSWYQQTPGQGLQFLFEYFSETQRNKGNFPGRFSGRQFSNSRSEMNVSTLELGDSALYLCASSLTSGGYNEQFFGPGTRLTVL.

There are a few counts of this clone. The chain joins TRBV11-3 to TRBJ1-1; D uncertain. The CDR3 runs to 14 residues. Trimming took 4 bases from V and 0 from J, leaving 9 bases between them. Germline assignment: CDR1 SGHNT and CDR2 YENEEA. CDR3 sequence reads: CASSSPSVNTEAFF. In nucleotides, the CDR3 is TGTGCCAGCAGCTCTCCATCGGTGAACACTGAAGCTTTCTTT.

This chain joins TRBV7-9 and TRBJ1-4; 9 bases map to TRBD1. With V trimmed by 2 bases and J by 8 bases, 3 bases remained unmatched. Germline values: CDR1 SEHNR, CDR2 FQNEAQ (reference sequence). There are 14 residues in the CDR3. DNA of the CDR3: TGTGCCAGCAGCTTAACACAGGGGGCGGAAAAACTGTTTTTT. Protein product: CASSLTQGAEKLFF.

This clone was detected only a few times. The chain is built from TRBV3-1 (or the pseudogene TRBV3-2) and TRBJ1-1; D might be TRBD1 (6 bases). There are 15 residues in the CDR3. Trimming pared 5 bases from V and 0 bases from J, leaving 13 bases between. The germline CDR1 and CDR2 sequences are LGHDT and YNNKEL (reference sequence). The CDR3 DNA sequence: TGTGCCAGCAGCAAAGGGAACAGGGTGAACACTGAAGCTTTCTTT. Amino acids: CASSKGNRVNTEAFF.

This clone has only a few counts. Germline and junction disagree at one end, which may indicate a read error. The identical CDR3 is also encoded by other nucleotide sequences in the sample. The chain carries TRBV7-9 and TRBJ1-1; D is undetermined. Germline lookup yields CDR1 SEHNR and CDR2 FQNEAQ (reference sequence). The CDR3 has 13 amino acids. The CDR3: CASSLEQNTEAFF. CDR3 DNA: TGTGCCAGCAGTTTAGAACAGAACACTGAAGCTTTCTTT.

The chain couples TRBV27 to TRBJ1-6; 8 bases fit TRBD1. This CDR3 region has 16 residues. From germline, CDR1 is MNHEY and CDR2 SMNVEV (reference sequence). J gave up 1 base and V 5 bases, and 4 bases lay outside the gene matches. The CDR3 sequence: CASSVGQGSYNSPLHF. CDR3 DNA: TGTGCCAGCAGTGTAGGACAGGGATCCTATAATTCACCCCTCCACTTT.